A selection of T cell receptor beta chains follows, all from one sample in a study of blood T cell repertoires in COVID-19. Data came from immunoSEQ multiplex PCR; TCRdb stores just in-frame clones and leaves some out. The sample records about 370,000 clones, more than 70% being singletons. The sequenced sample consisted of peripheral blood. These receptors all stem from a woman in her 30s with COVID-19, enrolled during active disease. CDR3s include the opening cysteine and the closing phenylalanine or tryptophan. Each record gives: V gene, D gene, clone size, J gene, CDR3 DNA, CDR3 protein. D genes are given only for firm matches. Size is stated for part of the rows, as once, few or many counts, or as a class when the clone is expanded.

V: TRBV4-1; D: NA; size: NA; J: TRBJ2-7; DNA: TGCGCCAGCAGCCCCGCCTTGGGGGGTACCTACGAGCAGTACTTC; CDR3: CASSPALGGTYEQYF
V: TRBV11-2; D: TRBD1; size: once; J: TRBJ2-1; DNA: TGTGCCAGCAGCCGAGACAGGGTCACCTCCTACAATGAGCAGTTCTTC; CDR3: CASSRDRVTSYNEQFF
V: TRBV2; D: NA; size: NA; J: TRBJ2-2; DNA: TGTGCCAGCAGTGATCCAGGGGCGAGGACCGGGGAGCTGTTTTTT; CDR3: CASSDPGARTGELFF
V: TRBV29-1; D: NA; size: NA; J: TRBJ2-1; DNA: TGCAGCGTTGACCGGACCGGAGGTAGCAATGAGCAGTTCTTC; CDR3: CSVDRTGGSNEQFF
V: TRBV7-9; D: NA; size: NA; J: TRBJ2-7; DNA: TGTGCCAGCAGCTTAGTCCCCCTCTACGAGCAGTACTTC; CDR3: CASSLVPLYEQYF
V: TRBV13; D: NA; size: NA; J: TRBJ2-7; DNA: TGTGCCAGCAGCTTCTCAGACGAGCAGTACTTC; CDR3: CASSFSDEQYF
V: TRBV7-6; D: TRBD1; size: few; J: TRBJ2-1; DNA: TGTGCCAGCAGTCTTAGGACAGGAGTTGATGAGCAGTTCTTC; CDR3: CASSLRTGVDEQFF
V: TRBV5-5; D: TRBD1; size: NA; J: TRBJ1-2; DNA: TGTGCCAGCACCGACAGGGATAATTTAGATGGCTACACCTTC; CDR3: CASTDRDNLDGYTF
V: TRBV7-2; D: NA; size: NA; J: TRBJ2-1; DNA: TGTGCCAGCAGCTTCCTGCCGGCGGGGACGGGGGGCTCTGGCAATGAGCAGTTCTTC; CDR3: CASSFLPAGTGGSGNEQFF
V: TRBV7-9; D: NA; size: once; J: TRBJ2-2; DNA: TGTGCCAGGGGCCAAGGGAGCACAACGAACACCGGGGAGCTGTTTTTT; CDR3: CARGQGSTTNTGELFF
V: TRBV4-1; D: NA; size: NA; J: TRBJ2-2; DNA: TGCGCCAGCAGTAGAGGCACCGGGGAGCTGTTTTTT; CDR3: CASSRGTGELFF
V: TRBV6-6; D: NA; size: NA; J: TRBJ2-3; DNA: TGTGCCAGCAGTACCCCAGGGGATACGCAGTATTTT; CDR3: CASSTPGDTQYF